A selection of T cell receptor beta chains follows, all from one sample in a study of long-term antiretroviral therapy in people with HIV. The repertoire was sequenced with immunoSEQ multiplex PCR; TCRdb's copy has only in-frame clones and lacks some. The sample lists tens of thousands of clones, 87% occurring once. Sequencing was performed on unsorted PBMCs, taken 1.1 years after starting antiretroviral therapy. The receptors were gathered from a man younger than 30 with HIV. Both conserved end residues are part of each CDR3. D genes are given only for firm matches. Clone size is shown for a subset of rows, as once, few, many or a class of expanded clone.

j_gene,d_gene,abundance,v_gene,CDR3nt,CDR3aa
TRBJ2-3,TRBD2,once,TRBV4-1,TGCGCCAGCACGGCGGGGCGGGGGGGCACAGATACGCAGTATTTT,CASTAGRGGTDTQYF
TRBJ1-2,-,-,TRBV19,TGTGCCAGTAGTTTGCTCGGGGGGGGCGAAGGCCCTGGCTACACCTTC,CASSLLGGGEGPGYTF
TRBJ1-1,-,-,TRBV27,TGTGCCAGCAAGTTCTGGGGGGGGAACACTGAAGCTTTCTTT,CASKFWGGNTEAFF
TRBJ2-1,TRBD2,-,TRBV30,TGTGCCTGGAGTGCTACTAGCGGGATAGGGCAGTTCTTC,CAWSATSGIGQFF
TRBJ2-2,TRBD2,-,TRBV9,TGTGCCAGCAGCGTAGATTTAGGGACTAGCGGTCCCGGGGAGCTGTTTTTT,CASSVDLGTSGPGELFF
TRBJ2-7,TRBD1,-,TRBV28,TGTGCCAGCAGTCCCTCACCAGGAGGAGGGACAGGGAACTCCTACGAGCAGTACTTC,CASSPSPGGGTGNSYEQYF
TRBJ2-1,-,once,TRBV7-9,TGTGCCAGCAGCCGAGCCGGGGTCAACAATGAGCAGTTCTTC,CASSRAGVNNEQFF
TRBJ2-7,-,-,TRBV11-2,TGTGCCAGCAGCTTAGGGACGGGCGAGCAGTACTTC,CASSLGTGEQYF
TRBJ2-5,-,once,TRBV7-3,TGTGCCAGCAGCTTAGGGTGGGGAATCCAAGAGACCCAGTACTTC,CASSLGWGIQETQYF
TRBJ2-5,TRBD2,-,TRBV9,TGTGCCAGCAGCCCGAGGGCGGGGGATCGGGGAGAGACCCAGTACTTC,CASSPRAGDRGETQYF
TRBJ2-1,TRBD1,-,TRBV7-9,TGTGCCAGCAGCTTATGGGCAGGGGGCGACAATGAGCAGTTCTTC,CASSLWAGGDNEQFF